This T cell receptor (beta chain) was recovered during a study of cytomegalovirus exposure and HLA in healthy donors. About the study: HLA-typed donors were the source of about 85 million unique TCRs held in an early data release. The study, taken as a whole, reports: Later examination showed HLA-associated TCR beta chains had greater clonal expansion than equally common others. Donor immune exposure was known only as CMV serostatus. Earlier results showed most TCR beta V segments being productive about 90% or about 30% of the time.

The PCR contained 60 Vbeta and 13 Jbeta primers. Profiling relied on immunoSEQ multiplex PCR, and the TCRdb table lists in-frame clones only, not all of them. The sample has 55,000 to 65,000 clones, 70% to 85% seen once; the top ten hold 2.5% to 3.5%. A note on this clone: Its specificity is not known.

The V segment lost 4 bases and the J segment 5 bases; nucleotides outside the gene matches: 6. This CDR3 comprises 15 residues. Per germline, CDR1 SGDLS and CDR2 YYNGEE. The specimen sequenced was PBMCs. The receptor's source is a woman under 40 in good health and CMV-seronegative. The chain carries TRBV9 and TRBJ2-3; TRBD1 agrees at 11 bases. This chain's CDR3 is CASSIGQGAKDTQYF. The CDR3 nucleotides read TGTGCCAGCAGCATAGGACAGGGGGCCAAAGATACGCAGTATTTT.